The 2 T cell receptor beta chains presented below share a single source sample, sequenced in a study of blood T cells in healthy people across ages. Through a sample-barcoded 5' primer and a J-beta primer mix, a second PCR was run for roughly 6 to 11 cycles. Via MiXCR, TCRdb re-called the 5' RACE reads, giving one row per CDR3 protein. The repertoire holds 600,000 to 800,000 distinct CDR3 sequences, under 65% seen once, with roughly 13% in the top ten. Material: blood. These receptors originate from a woman aged 80 or over in good health.

The J gene is TRBJ2-3, the V gene TRBV21-1; the table calls TRBD1, which could not be checked here. TRBV21-1 is annotated as a pseudogene. The CDR3 is 19 amino acids. In DNA form, the CDR3 reads TGTGCCAGCAGCAAAGTTCTGACAGGGCCGCTCTGCAGCACAGATACGCAGTATTTT. Translating it yields CASSKVLTGPLCSTDTQYF.

There are many counts of this clonotype. The chain recombines TRBV20-1 with TRBJ2-1, with 10 nucleotides matching TRBD1. With V trimmed by 4 bases and J by 12 bases, 9 bases remained unmatched. The CDR3 has 13 amino acids. Germline lookup yields CDR1 DFQATT and CDR2 SNEGSKA (reference sequence). CDR3 loop: CSATRDRGRGQFF. Written as DNA, the CDR3 is TGCAGTGCTACCCGGGACAGGGGTAGAGGGCAGTTCTTC.